These 12 T cell receptor beta chains were sequenced from one sample in a study of blood T cell repertoires in COVID-19. Assay used: immunoSEQ multiplex PCR; TCRdb lists only in-frame clones, some missing. The sample has 150,000 to 200,000 clones, 90% seen once; the top ten hold 15% to 20%. Sequencing was carried out using peripheral blood. Every receptor here comes from a man aged 55 to 70 with active or convalescent COVID-19.

J is TRBJ2-2 and V is TRBV5-1, with no clear D. V was pared by 2 bases and J by 2 bases, with 10 bases between. The V gene's germline CDR1 is SGHRS and CDR2 YFSETQ. The CDR3 covers 15 residues. As DNA, the CDR3 is TGCGCCAGCAGCTTTATTCCCAGAAACACCGGGGAGCTGTTTTTT. It translates to CASSFIPRNTGELFF.

Notes on this clone: The same CDR3 arises from other DNA sequences in this sample as well. The chain uses TRBV19 and TRBJ1-3; perhaps TRBD1 as D (6 bases). The V end was cut by 7 bases, the J end by 0 bases, with 10 bases between. There are 14 residues in the CDR3. In germline, CDR1 is LNHDA, CDR2 SQIVND (reference sequence). DNA of the CDR3: TGTGCCAGTAAGGGGGGGCCCTCTGGAAACACCATATATTTT. This encodes CASKGGPSGNTIYF. Combining the CDR3 with reference TRBV19 and TRBJ1-3 gives the whole variable domain DGGITQSPKYLFRKEGQNVTLSCEQNLNHDAMYWYRQDPGQGLRLIYYSQIVNDFQKGDIAEGYSVSREKKESFPLTVTSAQKNPTAFYLCASKGGPSGNTIYFGEGSWLTVV.

This chain links TRBV10-2 with TRBJ2-5; the D gene is possibly TRBD2 (5 bases). The V end was cut by 5 bases, the J end by 3 bases, with 13 bases between. Germline V gene lookup returns CDR1 WSHSY and CDR2 SAAADI. The CDR3 sequence is 14 residues long. Written as DNA, the CDR3 is TGCGCCAGCAGTTTGTCAGGAGGAGAAGAGACCCAGTACTTC. Translation gives CASSLSGGEETQYF.

This chain connects TRBV6-6 to TRBJ2-7; D perhaps matches TRBD1 (7 bases). Germline V gene sequence: CDR1 MNHNY, CDR2 SVGAGI (reference sequence). V was shortened by 6 bases and J by 0 bases, with 15 bases between the two germline ends. The CDR3 runs 15 residues. The CDR3 DNA reads TGTGCCAGCAGGCCTTCAGGGGGAGGCTCCTACGAGCAGTACTTC. It is translated as CASRPSGGGSYEQYF.

This clone was counted once. This chain connects TRBV29-1 to TRBJ2-1, with TRBD1 as a possible D gene (6 bases). CDR1 and CDR2 (germline): SQVTM, ANQGSEA. Trimming removed 7 bases from V and 3 bases from J, with 10 bases in between. CDR3 length: 12 residues. The chain's CDR3 is CSGDTSYNEQFF. The CDR3 DNA reads TGCAGCGGGGACACCAGCTACAATGAGCAGTTCTTC.

V is TRBV12-5 and J is TRBJ1-5; D unclear. The germline V and J ends were trimmed by 0 bases and 3 bases, with 21 bases remaining between them. The germline gives CDR1 LGHNT, CDR2 FRNRAP. The CDR3 has 19 amino acids. For the CDR3, the DNA is TGTGCTAGTGGTTTGGTATCTTCGGCCGACGGGGAACCCAATCAGCCCCAGCATTTT. It is translated as CASGLVSSADGEPNQPQHF. The whole variable domain, remainder taken from reference TRBV12-5 and TRBJ1-5, is DARVTQTPRHKVTEMGQEVTMRCQPILGHNTVFWYRQTMMQGLELLAYFRNRAPLDDSGMPKDRFSAEMPDATLATLKIQPSEPRDSAVYFCASGLVSSADGEPNQPQHFGDGTRLSIL.

This clone has just a few counts. The V and J genes are TRBV18 and TRBJ2-7; D remains ambiguous. CDR3 length: 12 residues. The V and J ends lost 4 bases and 5 bases respectively, with 9 bases between them. CDR1 and CDR2 (germline): KGHSH, LQKENI. The CDR3 loop is CASSLTEDEQYF. CDR3 in DNA: TGTGCCAGCTCACTAACTGAGGACGAGCAGTACTTC.

CDR3 sequence reads: CASSLVAAEAFF. CDR3 nucleotide sequence: TGTGCCAGCAGCTTAGTGGCAGCTGAAGCTTTCTTT. The gene calls are TRBV7-2 and TRBJ1-1; no clear D. Looked up from germline, CDR1 is SGHTA and CDR2 is FQGNSA. The CDR3 has 12 residues. The germline V and J ends were trimmed by 1 base and 6 bases, with 6 bases remaining between them.

The chain joins TRBV5-5 to TRBJ1-5; D not resolved. Deletions cut 2 bases from V and 5 bases from J, with 8 bases between. Germline V gene sequence: CDR1 SGHKS, CDR2 YYEKEE (reference sequence). The CDR3 is 13 residues long. The CDR3 loop is CASSFAQDQPQHF. In DNA, the CDR3 is TGTGCCAGCAGCTTCGCTCAGGATCAGCCCCAGCATTTT. Looking up the rest from reference TRBV5-5 and TRBJ1-5 gives the full variable domain: DAGVTQSPTHLIKTRGQQVTLRCSPISGHKSVSWYQQVLGQGPQFIFQYYEKEERGRGNFPDRFSARQFPNYSSELNVNALLLGDSALYLCASSFAQDQPQHFGDGTRLSIL.

CDR3 nucleotides: TGTGCCAGCACCTCACAGAGGGAGGAGGGGAAGAGAAATTCACCCCTCCACTTT. Its translation: CASTSQREEGKRNSPLHF. V usage is TRBV27 and J usage is TRBJ1-6, with D possibly being TRBD1 (5 bases). Germline loops: CDR1 MNHEY, CDR2 SMNVEV (reference sequence). The CDR3 has 18 residues. V gave up 7 bases and J gave up 7 bases, with 26 bases separating them.

The J gene is TRBJ2-3, the V gene TRBV27, with 10 bases that match TRBD1. CDR3 length: 15 residues. Germline loops: CDR1 MNHEY, CDR2 SMNVEV (reference sequence). V was clipped by 5 bases and J by 2 bases; unmatched bases: 4. CDR3 residues: CASSLGTGATDTQYF. In nucleotides, the CDR3 is TGTGCCAGCAGTCTCGGGACAGGGGCCACAGATACGCAGTATTTT.

This rearrangement joins TRBV7-9 to TRBJ2-5; 13 bases map to TRBD2. V gave up 4 bases and J gave up 5 bases; unmatched junction bases: 7. Germline V CDR1 and CDR2: SEHNR, FQNEAQ (reference sequence). The CDR3 has 16 residues. The CDR3 region is CASSSGLAGVRETQYF. As DNA, the CDR3 is TGTGCCAGCAGCTCCGGACTAGCGGGAGTTCGGGAGACCCAGTACTTC.